This TCR beta chain was found in a study of T cell responses to AZD1222 COVID-19 vaccine. Whole-study findings and limits: Close to half of spike-specific TCRs reportedly recognize unmutated variant regions.

Trimming pared 1 base from V and 3 bases from J, leaving 13 bases between. The CDR3 extends over 15 amino acids. Germline assignment: CDR1 SGHNT and CDR2 YYREEE (reference sequence). Data came from immunoSEQ multiplex PCR; TCRdb stores just in-frame clones and leaves some out. The table lists fewer than 150,000 clones, about four fifths of them singletons. Details on this clone: Its target is unknown.

This clonotype was obtained from an adult in good health. V usage is TRBV5-4 and J usage is TRBJ2-5; a weak D match, TRBD1 (5 bases). Specimen: peripheral blood, collected on day 0 of AZD1222 vaccination. CDR3 DNA: TGTGCCAGCAGCTTGTCGGGTGGGGCCAAAGAGACCCAGTACTTC. It specifies CASSLSGGAKETQYF. Filled out from reference TRBV5-4 and TRBJ2-5, the complete variable domain reads ETGVTQSPTHLIKTRGQQVTLRCSSQSGHNTVSWYQQALGQGPQFIFQYYREEENGRGNFPPRFSGLQFPNYSSELNVNALELDDSALYLCASSLSGGAKETQYFGPGTRLLVL.